There are a few counts of the clone carrying this T cell receptor (beta chain). The target antigen is unknown. Germline V gene lookup returns CDR1 MNHNS and CDR2 SASEGT. Trimming took 7 bases from V and 2 from J, leaving 11 bases between them. The CDR3 has 14 residues. The sample is drawn from a study of shared clonotypes between healthy human individuals. Study overall: Each donor's CD8 memory used one plate, CD8 naive two, each CD4 subset three. Overall study findings and caveats: Represented diversity, genetic and exposure-history alike, was limited by few donors. Sorted-subset samples were not fully sequenced, rarefaction indicated.

Evenly divided among several immunoSEQ plates was the genomic DNA of each subset. This table comes from immunoSEQ multiplex PCR, and its TCRdb copy is limited to in-frame clones, with some not included. The data contain around 350,000 clones, around four fifths of them singletons. The V call is TRBV6-1, the J call TRBJ2-2; D might be TRBD1 or TRBD2, each matching 5 bases. The receptor was derived from a man in his thirties or forties in good health. Material for sequencing was memory CD4+ T cells sorted from blood. Subset described: CD45RA-negative fraction. The CDR3 loop is CASNLRGNTGELFF. CDR3 coding DNA: TGTGCCAGCAATTTGAGGGGCAACACCGGGGAGCTGTTTTTT.